Listed here are 8 T cell receptor beta chains from one sample, sequenced in a study of long-term antiretroviral therapy in people with HIV. The assay used was immunoSEQ (version v3.0), run at survey level. Libraries were prepared by immunoSEQ multiplex PCR; TCRdb keeps only in-frame clonotypes and omits some of them. The sample has about 31,000 clones, roughly 80% seen once. Sequencing was performed on unsorted PBMCs, taken 1.9 years after starting antiretroviral therapy. These receptors originate from a young man with HIV.

The V and J genes are TRBV7-6 and TRBJ2-1; TRBD2 is a possible D gene (5 bases). Trimming shortened V by 1 base and J by 9 bases, and 13 bases separated the two germline ends. The CDR3 contains 14 residues. Germline V CDR1 and CDR2: SGHVS, FNYEAQ. CDR3 sequence: CASSLVVRVGEQFF. CDR3 in DNA: TGTGCCAGCAGCTTAGTTGTGCGGGTGGGTGAGCAGTTCTTC.

The gene calls are TRBV27 and TRBJ2-3; 8 bases map to TRBD2. The germline CDR1 and CDR2 sequences are MNHEY and SMNVEV (reference sequence). This CDR3 is 17 amino acids long. Unmatched junction bases numbered 15, after V lost 8 bases and J lost 2 bases. This chain's CDR3 is CASGAETSGGTTDTQYF. CDR3 DNA sequence: TGTGCCAGCGGTGCCGAAACTAGCGGAGGAACCACAGATACGCAGTATTTT.

This rearrangement joins TRBV7-9 to TRBJ1-1; 8 bases match TRBD1. The CDR3 is 14 amino acids. The V gene end was trimmed by 2 bases and the J gene end by 4 bases; junction bases not matched to a gene: 3. Germline CDR1 is SEHNR and CDR2 is FQNEAQ (reference sequence). CDR3: CASSLLQGVTEAFF. CDR3 DNA: TGTGCCAGCAGCTTACTACAGGGGGTCACTGAAGCTTTCTTT. Drawing the rest from reference TRBV7-9 and TRBJ1-1, the complete variable domain is DTGVSQNPRHKITKRGQNVTFRCDPISEHNRLYWYRQTLGQGPEFLTYFQNEAQLEKSRLLSDRFSAERPKGSFSTLEIQRTEQGDSAMYLCASSLLQGVTEAFFGQGTRLTVV.

V is TRBV27 and J is TRBJ2-2, with TRBD2 matching over 8 bases. V shed 3 bases and J 0 bases; nucleotides not matched to a gene: 3. Germline V gene data show CDR1 as MNHEY and CDR2 as SMNVEV (reference sequence). CDR3 size: 16 residues. CDR3 in amino acids: CASSLSGGANTGELFF. The DNA for the CDR3 is TGTGCCAGCAGTTTGTCGGGGGGGGCGAACACCGGGGAGCTGTTTTTT.

This chain joins TRBV6-6 and TRBJ1-6, with TRBD1 matching over 7 bases. The CDR3 is made up of 14 amino acids. In germline, CDR1 is MNHNY, CDR2 SVGAGI (reference sequence). The V segment lost 5 bases and the J segment 10 bases; nucleotides outside the gene matches: 8. The CDR3 is CASSPDRVVSPLHF. DNA of the CDR3: TGTGCCAGCAGTCCCGACAGGGTAGTCTCACCCCTCCACTTT.

The chain links TRBV5-1 to TRBJ2-5, with TRBD1 identical over 7 bases. This CDR3 has 14 amino acids. Trimming took 5 bases from V and 2 from J; bases not matched to a gene: 6. The germline gives CDR1 SGHRS, CDR2 YFSETQ. CDR3 sequence: CASRPTGDQETQYF. CDR3 in DNA: TGCGCCAGCAGACCCACAGGGGATCAAGAGACCCAGTACTTC.

The rearrangement links TRBV2 to TRBJ1-2, with D unresolved. The V gene's germline CDR1 is SNHLY and CDR2 FYNNEI. This CDR3 region has 14 residues. Between the trimmed V and J ends, which lost 5 bases and 7 bases, there was a span of 17 bases. CDR3 sequence: CASSLPSRVGGYTF. The CDR3 DNA sequence: TGTGCCAGCAGTCTTCCATCCCGAGTAGGTGGCTACACCTTC.

This clone was seen just once. The chain couples TRBV28 to TRBJ2-5; no clear D. Germline loops: CDR1 MDHEN, CDR2 SYDVKM. The CDR3 contains 13 residues. V was trimmed by 7 bases and J by 0 bases, leaving 9 bases between them. CDR3 DNA sequence: TGTGCCAGCATGTACTCAAACCAAGAGACCCAGTACTTC. Protein sequence: CASMYSNQETQYF.